This T cell receptor beta chain was profiled in a study of vaccination effects on CD4 cells after COVID-19. Findings and caveats of the study: Clones induced by infection and by vaccine showed marked clonal contraction late after vaccination.

Germline assignment: CDR1 GTSNPN and CDR2 SVGIG (reference sequence). CDR3 length equals 16 residues. The ends lost 6 bases at V and 3 bases at J; junction bases unmatched: 12. Under the ViraFEST assay, PBMC were stimulated with viral peptide pools so that antigen-specific CD4+ T cells expanded. Sequencing was performed afterwards. Subsequent to ten to eleven days of culture, CD4+ T cells were isolated. Subjects were given two BNT162b2 or mRNA-1273 vaccine doses. Half-medium exchanges with IL-2 medium took place on days 3 and 7. This clone was seen once. Its antigen is unidentified. Measured with immunoSEQ multiplex PCR; TCRdb has only the in-frame clones, and not every one. The profile shows 57,000 or so clones, 73% of them singletons.

The starting material was CD4+ T cells from PBMCs cultured with HCoV-229E spike peptides, obtained after COVID-19 vaccination. This clonotype was sampled from a human donor who received a COVID-19 vaccine. The chain carries TRBV30 and TRBJ2-2; 8 nucleotides align to TRBD1. CDR3 loop: CACKTFRGRDTGELFF. The CDR3 coding sequence is TGTGCCTGCAAGACATTCAGGGGGCGTGACACCGGGGAGCTGTTTTTT.